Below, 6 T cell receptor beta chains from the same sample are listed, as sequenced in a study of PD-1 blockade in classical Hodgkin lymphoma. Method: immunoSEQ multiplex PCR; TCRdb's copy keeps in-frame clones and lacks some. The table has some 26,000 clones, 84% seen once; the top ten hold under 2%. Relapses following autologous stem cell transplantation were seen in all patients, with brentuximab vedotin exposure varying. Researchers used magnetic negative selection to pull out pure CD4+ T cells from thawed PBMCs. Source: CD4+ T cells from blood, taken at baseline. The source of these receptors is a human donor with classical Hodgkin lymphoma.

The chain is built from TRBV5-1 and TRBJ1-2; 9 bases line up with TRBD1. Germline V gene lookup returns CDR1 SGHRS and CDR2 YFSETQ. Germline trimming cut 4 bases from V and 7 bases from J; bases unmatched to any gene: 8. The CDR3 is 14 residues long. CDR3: CASSQLGTGIGYTF. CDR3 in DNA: TGCGCCAGCAGCCAGCTAGGGACAGGGATTGGCTACACCTTC.

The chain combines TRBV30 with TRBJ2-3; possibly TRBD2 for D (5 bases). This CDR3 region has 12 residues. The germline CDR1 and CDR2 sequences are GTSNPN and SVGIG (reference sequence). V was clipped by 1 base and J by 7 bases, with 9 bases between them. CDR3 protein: CAWSGSAYTQYF. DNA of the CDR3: TGTGCCTGGAGTGGTAGCGCATATACGCAGTATTTT.

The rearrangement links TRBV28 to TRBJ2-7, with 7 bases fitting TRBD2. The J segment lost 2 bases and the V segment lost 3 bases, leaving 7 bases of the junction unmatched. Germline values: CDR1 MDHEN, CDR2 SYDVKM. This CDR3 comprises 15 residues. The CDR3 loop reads CASSFGGTTTYEQYF. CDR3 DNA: TGTGCCAGCAGTTTCGGGGGGACCACAACCTACGAGCAGTACTTC.

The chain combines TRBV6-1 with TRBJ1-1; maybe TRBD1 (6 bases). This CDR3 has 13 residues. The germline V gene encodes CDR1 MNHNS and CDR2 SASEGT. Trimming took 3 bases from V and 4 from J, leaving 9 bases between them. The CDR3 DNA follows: TGTGCCAGCAGTGATGGACAGAGCACTGAAGCTTTCTTT. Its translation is CASSDGQSTEAFF.

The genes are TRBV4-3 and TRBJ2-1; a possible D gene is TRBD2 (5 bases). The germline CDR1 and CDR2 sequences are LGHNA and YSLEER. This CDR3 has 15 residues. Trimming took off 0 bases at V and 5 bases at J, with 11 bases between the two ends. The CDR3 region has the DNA TGCGCCAGCAGCCAAGAAACAGCGGCAAACAATGAGCAGTTCTTC. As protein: CASSQETAANNEQFF.

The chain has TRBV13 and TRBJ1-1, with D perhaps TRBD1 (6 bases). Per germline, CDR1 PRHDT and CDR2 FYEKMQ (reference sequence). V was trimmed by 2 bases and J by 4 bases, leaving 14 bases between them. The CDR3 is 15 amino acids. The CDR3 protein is CASSLIGGGTTEAFF. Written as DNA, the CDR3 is TGTGCCAGCAGCTTAATCGGGGGCGGGACCACTGAAGCTTTCTTT.